The 3 T cell receptor beta chains given below trace back to one sample, sequenced in a study of preoperative IRX-2 immunotherapy in early breast cancer. Indicated treatment: preoperative locoregional IRX-2 cytokine immunotherapy. TCRdb's table, derived via immunoSEQ multiplex PCR, lists solely in-frame clones and lacks some. Counted here are around 29,000 clones, about 79% occurring once; the ten biggest clones make up less than 3.5%. The material was obtained from a patient treated with IRX-2 immunotherapy. These receptors were obtained from a human donor with breast cancer.

This clone was seen a handful of times. The DNA for the CDR3 is TGTGCCAGCTCACCCTCCCCCGGGACAGGGTTCGAGCAGTACTTC. Translation: CASSPSPGTGFEQYF. The chain is built from TRBV18 and TRBJ2-7; TRBD1 matches at 9 bases. Per the germline V gene, CDR1 is KGHSH and CDR2 is LQKENI. The CDR3 length is 15 residues. The V segment lost 3 bases and the J segment 6 bases; nucleotides outside the gene matches: 9.

As concerns this clone: The missing conserved phenylalanine or tryptophan at the end of this CDR3 makes a read error likely. No DNA is shown, since the ends of the CDR3 on it are uncertain; the CDR3 is the one TCRdb lists. The chain links TRBV7-1 to TRBJ1-1. TRBV7-1 is given ORF status, its function remaining uncertain. The CDR3 is made up of 13 amino acids, end residues included. The CDR3 reads CASSLDLRTSFSS.

The rearrangement links TRBV6-8 to TRBJ1-2; TRBD1 matches 8 bases. Germline V gives CDR1 MNHGY, CDR2 SAAAGT. The CDR3 covers 13 residues. V gave up 10 bases and J gave up 3 bases; unmatched junction bases: 7. CDR3: CAISGQGYYGYTF. CDR3 DNA: TGTGCCATCAGCGGACAGGGTTACTATGGCTACACCTTC.